The entry below gives a single T cell receptor beta chain sequence along with its context. Its target is unknown. These data come from a study of shared clonotypes between healthy human individuals. The overall study: A few men and two women, aged 18 to 49, were donors. Per donor, three plates held CD4 naive cells, three held CD4 memory, two held CD8 naive and one held CD8 memory.

Study-level points and caveats: Genetic and exposure-history diversity was limited by the few donors.

Every one of the donors was a Caucasian adult that lived in Nashville, Tennessee. Germline V gene sequence: CDR1 MNHEY, CDR2 SMNVEV (reference sequence). This CDR3 is 13 amino acids long. Trimming took 3 bases from V and 5 from J, leaving 7 bases between them. The repertoire was sequenced with immunoSEQ multiplex PCR; TCRdb's copy has only in-frame clones and lacks some. Here the sample spans about 1 million clones, about 70% being singletons. This receptor was identified in a man aged 18 to 30 in good health. The chain carries TRBV27 and TRBJ2-2; D is undetermined. Sequencing was carried out using memory CD4+ T cells sorted from blood. The sample's subset: CD45RA-negative fraction. CDR3 bases: TGTGCCAGCAGTTTTCGGAGAACCGGGGAGCTGTTTTTT. Translated, it gives CASSFRRTGELFF.